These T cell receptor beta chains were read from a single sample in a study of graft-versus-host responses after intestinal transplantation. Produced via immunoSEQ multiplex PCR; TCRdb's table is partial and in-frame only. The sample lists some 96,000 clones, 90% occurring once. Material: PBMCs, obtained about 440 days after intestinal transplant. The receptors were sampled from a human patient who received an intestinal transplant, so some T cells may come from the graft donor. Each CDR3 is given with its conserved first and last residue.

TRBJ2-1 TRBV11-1 CASSLEPPLHNEQFF
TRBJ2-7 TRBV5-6 CASSSGTGAEQYF
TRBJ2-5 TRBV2 CASVAGTVETQYF
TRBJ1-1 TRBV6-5 CASSHAGARDTEAFF
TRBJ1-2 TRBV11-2 CASSPLQGAYGYTF
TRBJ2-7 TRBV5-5 CASSLRGTDYEQYF
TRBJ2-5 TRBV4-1 CASSQALAGKKETQYF
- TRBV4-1 CASSQDWTGGYEQYF
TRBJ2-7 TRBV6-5 CASSEGGQAYEQYF
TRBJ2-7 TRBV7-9 CASSPKTTGRGYEQYF
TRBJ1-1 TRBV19 CASTMGALNTEAFF
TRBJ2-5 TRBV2 CASRKTGTSRETQYF
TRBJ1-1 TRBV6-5 CASSWRGSTEAFF
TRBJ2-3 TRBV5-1 CASSPGQGMTDTQYF
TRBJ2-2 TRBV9 CASSLRLAGGLVGELFF
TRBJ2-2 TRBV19 CASSQLSGANTGELFF
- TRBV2 CASMGETGYEQYF
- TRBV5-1 CASSSDSYEQYF
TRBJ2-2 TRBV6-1 CASRWTGAGELFF
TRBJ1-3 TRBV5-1 CASSLPGASGNTIYF
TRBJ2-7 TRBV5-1 CASSLFGDEQYF
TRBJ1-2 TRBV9 CASSVEGQPSGGYTF
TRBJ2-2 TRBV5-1 CASSFSTGSYTGELFF
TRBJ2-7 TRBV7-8 CASTSTELSYEQYF
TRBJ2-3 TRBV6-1 CAPVGGPGTQYF
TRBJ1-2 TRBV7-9 CASSSTRQGARDGYTF
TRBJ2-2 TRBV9 CASSGAAGELFF
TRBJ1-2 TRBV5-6 CASSLGGGYSVDYTF
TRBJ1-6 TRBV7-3 CASSSRRGSPLHF
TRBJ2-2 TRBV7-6 CASSPNGGPGELFF
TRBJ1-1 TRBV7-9 CASVPQGTNTEAFF
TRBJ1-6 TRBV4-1 CASSQEQGNSPLHF
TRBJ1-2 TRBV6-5 CASSSDRGGYTF
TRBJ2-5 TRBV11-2 CASSPTTSQETQYF
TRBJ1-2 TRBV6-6 CASSHRGAGYTF
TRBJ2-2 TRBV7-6 CASSPHILQGIAGELFF
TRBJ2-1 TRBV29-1 CSVGRGTEQFF
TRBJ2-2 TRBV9 CASGDPWDTGELFF
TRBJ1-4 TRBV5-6 CASSLVGRGRSNEKLFF
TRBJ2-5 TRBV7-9 CASSLDRDRGRQYF
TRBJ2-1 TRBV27 CASSLSSGGNEQFF
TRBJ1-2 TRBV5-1 CASSVAGSYGYTF
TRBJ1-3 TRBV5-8 CASTPGGNTIYF
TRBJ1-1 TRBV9 CASSANQGSQDTEAFF
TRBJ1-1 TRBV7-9 CASSLSPTGTMNTEAFF
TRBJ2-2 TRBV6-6 CASYEGGGAWTGELFF
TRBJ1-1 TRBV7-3 CASSTDRNTEAFF
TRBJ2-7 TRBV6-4 CASSEEGGGYEQYF
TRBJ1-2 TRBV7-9 CASSPTGQGAYGYTF
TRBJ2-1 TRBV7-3 CASSLRGASYYNEQFF
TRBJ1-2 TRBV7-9 CASSQGYGYTF
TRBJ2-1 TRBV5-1 CASSWAFLQAVHDEQFF
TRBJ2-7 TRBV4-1 CASSQGTSGAYEQYF
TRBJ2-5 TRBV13 CASSLQVIETQYF
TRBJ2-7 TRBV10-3 CAISESARGQGFYEQYF
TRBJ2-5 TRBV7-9 CASSRSSGLGETQYF
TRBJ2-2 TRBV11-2 CASSSRLAGDTGELFF